Listed below are T cell receptor beta chains from one sample, sequenced in a study of blood T cell repertoires in COVID-19. Measured with immunoSEQ multiplex PCR; TCRdb has only the in-frame clones, and not every one. The sample lists some 210,000 clones, approximately 81% occurring once. Sample: peripheral blood. These receptors were collected from a human donor in a cohort sampled during active COVID-19. Each CDR3 is given without its conserved first and last residue. A D gene is named only where the DNA matches it firmly.

j_gene	v_gene	d_gene	CDR3aa
TRBJ1-5	TRBV5-8	-	ASSLMLAASNQPQH
TRBJ2-2	TRBV2	-	ASTFGGARELF
TRBJ1-6	TRBV5-1	TRBD1	ASSSNQGANSPLH
TRBJ1-2	TRBV4-2	-	ASSQPDSHYGYT
TRBJ2-1	TRBV7-9	-	ASSLVQQANEQF
TRBJ1-2	TRBV9	TRBD1	ASSVGQGYGYT
TRBJ1-1	TRBV28	-	ASSFNAQAF
TRBJ2-1	TRBV7-8	-	ASSLAGADNEQF
TRBJ2-3	TRBV5-1	-	ASTMQDSSTDTQY
TRBJ2-2	TRBV3-1/TRBV3-2	TRBD2	ASKGGGHTGELF
TRBJ1-2	TRBV10-1	-	ASRRASFHGYT
TRBJ1-1	TRBV11-2	TRBD1	ASSLRRDSQAF
TRBJ1-5	TRBV2	TRBD1	ASRPGTGLNQPQH
TRBJ1-2	TRBV18	-	ASSSKTGNYGYT
TRBJ1-1	TRBV6-5	-	ASSYSAPGLGTEAF
TRBJ1-6	TRBV19	-	ASSIRLQLPLH
TRBJ2-7	TRBV18	TRBD2	ASSPTSGRAYEQY
TRBJ2-1	TRBV19	-	ASGAGSASGANEQF
TRBJ1-2	TRBV28	-	ASIHRAGGLYGYT
TRBJ2-2	TRBV29-1	TRBD1	SPGDRATGELF
TRBJ2-5	TRBV12-3/TRBV12-4	-	ASSNRGQETQY
TRBJ2-5	TRBV25-1	-	ASSEPAWQTQY
TRBJ1-5	TRBV30	-	AWSVQSNQPQH
TRBJ2-7	TRBV20-1	-	SASAGTHEQY
TRBJ2-6	TRBV5-8	-	ASSSHSGGANVLT
TRBJ2-3	TRBV14	TRBD2	ASSRPAGVSHTQY
TRBJ1-1	TRBV6-1	-	ASSEGLFGRAEAF
TRBJ1-1	TRBV10-3	-	AIQPGEWTEAF
TRBJ1-1	TRBV3-1/TRBV3-2	-	ASSQAGPNTEAF
TRBJ1-2	TRBV29-1	-	SVEAGGYGYT
TRBJ1-1	TRBV5-1	-	ASSVSGPPVTEAF
TRBJ1-5	TRBV28	-	ASKIPAAQPQH
TRBJ2-1	TRBV6-5	TRBD2	ATTSGGEYNEQF
TRBJ2-2	TRBV5-1	-	ASRFGILTGELF
TRBJ1-1	TRBV10-3	-	ATGQNWNTEAF
TRBJ1-3	TRBV7-9	-	ASSFDLTAGNTIY
TRBJ1-5	TRBV18	-	ASSLRGQPQH
TRBJ2-7	TRBV7-9	TRBD2	ASSLSPGLAGGWQY
TRBJ1-5	TRBV2	-	AGLEGVGQPQH
TRBJ2-1	TRBV5-6	TRBD2	ASSLYTSGRAAEQF
TRBJ1-6	TRBV6-5	TRBD1	ASSYTGQGGSPLH
TRBJ1-6	TRBV9	TRBD1	ASSSQIGQGSNSPLH
TRBJ1-2	TRBV7-3	-	ASSISSRTPYGYT
TRBJ1-1	TRBV3-1/TRBV3-2	TRBD1	ASSRPDRGTF
TRBJ2-1	TRBV27	TRBD2	ASSLSGTSGYNEQF
TRBJ2-7	TRBV5-1	TRBD1	ASSFQGAAYEQY
TRBJ1-2	TRBV7-2	TRBD1	ASSPRTGGLYGYT
TRBJ2-3	TRBV7-2	-	ASSIVQRSTDTQY
TRBJ2-3	TRBV29-1	TRBD2	SVASGSANTQY